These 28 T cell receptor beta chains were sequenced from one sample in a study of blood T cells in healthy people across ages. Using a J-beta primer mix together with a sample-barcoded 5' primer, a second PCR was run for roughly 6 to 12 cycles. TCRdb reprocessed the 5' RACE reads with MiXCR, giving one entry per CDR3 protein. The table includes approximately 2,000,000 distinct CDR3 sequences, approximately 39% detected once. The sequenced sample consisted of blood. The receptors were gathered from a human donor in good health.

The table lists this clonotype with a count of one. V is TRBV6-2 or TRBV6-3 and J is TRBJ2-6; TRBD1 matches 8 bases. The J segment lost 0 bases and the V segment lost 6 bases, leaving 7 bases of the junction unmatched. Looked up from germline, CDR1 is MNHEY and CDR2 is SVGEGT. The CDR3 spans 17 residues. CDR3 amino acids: CASSLRDRNSGANVLTF. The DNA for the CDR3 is TGTGCCAGCAGCCTAAGGGACAGGAACTCTGGGGCCAACGTCCTGACTTTC.

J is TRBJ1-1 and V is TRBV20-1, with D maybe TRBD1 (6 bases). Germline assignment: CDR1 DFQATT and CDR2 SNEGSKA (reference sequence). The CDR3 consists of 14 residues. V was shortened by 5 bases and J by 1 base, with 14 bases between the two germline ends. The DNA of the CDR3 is TGCAGTGCTTCTCAAGGGGGGGAGAACACTGAAGCTTTCTTT. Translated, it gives CSASQGGENTEAFF.

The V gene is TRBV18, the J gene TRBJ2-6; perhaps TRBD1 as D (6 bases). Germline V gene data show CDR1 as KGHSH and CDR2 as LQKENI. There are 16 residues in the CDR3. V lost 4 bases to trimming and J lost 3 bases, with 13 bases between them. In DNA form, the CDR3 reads TGTGCCAGCTCACAGGACAGCCCCTATGGGGCCAACGTCCTGACTTTC. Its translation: CASSQDSPYGANVLTF.

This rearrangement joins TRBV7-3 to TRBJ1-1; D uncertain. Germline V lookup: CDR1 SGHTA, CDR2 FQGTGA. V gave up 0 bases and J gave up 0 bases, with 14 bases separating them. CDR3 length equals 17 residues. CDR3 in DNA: TGTGCCAGCAGCTTAACCCTTACAAGGGTAATGAACACTGAAGCTTTCTTT. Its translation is CASSLTLTRVMNTEAFF. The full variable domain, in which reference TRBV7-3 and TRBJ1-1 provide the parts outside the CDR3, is GAGVSQTPSNKVTEKGKYVELRCDPISGHTALYWYRQSLGQGPEFLIYFQGTGAADDSGLPNDRFFAVRPEGSVSTLKIQRTERGDSAVYLCASSLTLTRVMNTEAFFGQGTRLTVV.

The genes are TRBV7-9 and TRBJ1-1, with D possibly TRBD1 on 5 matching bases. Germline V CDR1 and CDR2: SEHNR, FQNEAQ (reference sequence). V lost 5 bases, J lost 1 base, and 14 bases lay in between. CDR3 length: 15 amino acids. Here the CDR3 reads CASSPPVGTNTEAFF. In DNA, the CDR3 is TGTGCCAGCAGCCCTCCCGTGGGGACGAACACTGAAGCTTTCTTT.

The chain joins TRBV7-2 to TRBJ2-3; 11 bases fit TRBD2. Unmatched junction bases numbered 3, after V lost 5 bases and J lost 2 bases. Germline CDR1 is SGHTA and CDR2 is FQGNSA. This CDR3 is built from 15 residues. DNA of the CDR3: TGTGCCAGCAGCACGGGACTAGCGGCCACAGATACGCAGTATTTT. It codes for CASSTGLAATDTQYF.

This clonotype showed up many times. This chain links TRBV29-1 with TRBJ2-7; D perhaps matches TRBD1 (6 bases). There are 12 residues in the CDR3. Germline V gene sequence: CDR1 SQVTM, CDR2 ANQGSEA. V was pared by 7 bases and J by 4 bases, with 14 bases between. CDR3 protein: CSASGTNYEQYF. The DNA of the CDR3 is TGCAGCGCCTCCGGGACAAATTACGAGCAGTACTTC.

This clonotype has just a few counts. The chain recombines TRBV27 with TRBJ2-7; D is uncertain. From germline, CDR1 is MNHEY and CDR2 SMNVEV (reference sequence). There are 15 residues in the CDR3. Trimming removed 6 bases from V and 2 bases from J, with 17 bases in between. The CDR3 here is CASSPSGPKAYEQYF. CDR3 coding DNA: TGTGCCAGCAGCCCTAGTGGGCCCAAGGCCTACGAGCAGTACTTC.

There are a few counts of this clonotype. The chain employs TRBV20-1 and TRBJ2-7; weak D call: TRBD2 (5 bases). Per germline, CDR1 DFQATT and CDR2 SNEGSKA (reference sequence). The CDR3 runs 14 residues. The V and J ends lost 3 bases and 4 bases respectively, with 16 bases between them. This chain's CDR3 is CSASLANRDYEQYF. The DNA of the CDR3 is TGCAGTGCTAGTTTGGCAAACCGGGATTACGAGCAGTACTTC.

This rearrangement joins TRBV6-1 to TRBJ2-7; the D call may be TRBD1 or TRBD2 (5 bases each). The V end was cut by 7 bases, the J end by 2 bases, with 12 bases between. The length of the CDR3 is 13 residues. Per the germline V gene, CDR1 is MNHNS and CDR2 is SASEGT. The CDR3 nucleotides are TGTGCCAGCACGGGGACGGGAACCTACGAGCAGTACTTC. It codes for CASTGTGTYEQYF.

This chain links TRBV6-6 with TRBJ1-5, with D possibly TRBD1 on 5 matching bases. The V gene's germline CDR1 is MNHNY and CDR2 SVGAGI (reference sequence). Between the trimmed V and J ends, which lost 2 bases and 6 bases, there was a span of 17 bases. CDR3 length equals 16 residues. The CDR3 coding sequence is TGTGCCAGCAGTTACGGCGGGGCAGGGTGGGGTCAGCCCCAGCATTTT. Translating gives CASSYGGAGWGQPQHF.

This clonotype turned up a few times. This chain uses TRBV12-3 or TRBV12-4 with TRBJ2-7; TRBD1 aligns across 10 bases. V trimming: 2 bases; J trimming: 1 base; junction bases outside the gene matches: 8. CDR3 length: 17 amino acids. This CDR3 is CASSLKFGTGVSYEQYF. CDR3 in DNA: TGTGCCAGCAGTTTAAAGTTCGGGACAGGGGTATCCTACGAGCAGTACTTC.

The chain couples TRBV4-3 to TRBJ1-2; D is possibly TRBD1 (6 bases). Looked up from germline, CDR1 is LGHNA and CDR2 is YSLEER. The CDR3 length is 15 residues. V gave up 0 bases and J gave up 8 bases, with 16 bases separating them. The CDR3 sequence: CASSQDNRGQYGYTF. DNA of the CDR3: TGCGCCAGCAGCCAAGATAATCGGGGGCAGTACGGCTACACCTTC.

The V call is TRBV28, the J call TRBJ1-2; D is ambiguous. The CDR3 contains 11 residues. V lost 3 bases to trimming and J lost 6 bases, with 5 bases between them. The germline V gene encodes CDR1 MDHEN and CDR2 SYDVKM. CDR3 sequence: CASSFINGYTF. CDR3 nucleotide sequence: TGTGCCAGCAGTTTTATTAATGGCTACACCTTC.

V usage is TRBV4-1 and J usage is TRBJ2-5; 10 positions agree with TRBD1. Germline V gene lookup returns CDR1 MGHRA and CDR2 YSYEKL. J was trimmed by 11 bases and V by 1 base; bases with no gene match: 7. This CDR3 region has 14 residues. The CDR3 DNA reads TGCGCCAGCAGCCAAGGACAGGGGGCAGGGGAGCAGTACTTC. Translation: CASSQGQGAGEQYF.

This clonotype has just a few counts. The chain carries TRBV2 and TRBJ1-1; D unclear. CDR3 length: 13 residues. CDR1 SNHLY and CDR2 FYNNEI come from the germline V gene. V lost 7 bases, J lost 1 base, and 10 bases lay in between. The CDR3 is CASTEETNTEAFF. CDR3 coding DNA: TGTGCCAGCACCGAGGAGACGAACACTGAAGCTTTCTTT.

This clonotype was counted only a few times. The CDR3 loop is CASSPASGGNDREQFF. CDR3 nucleotides: TGTGCCAGCTCACCCGCTAGCGGGGGAAACGACAGGGAGCAGTTCTTC. This sequence joins TRBV18 and TRBJ2-1, with 10 bases aligning to TRBD2. The junction had 12 bases not matched to a gene; V was cut back by 3 bases and J by 10 bases. The CDR3 extends over 16 amino acids. Germline V gives CDR1 KGHSH, CDR2 LQKENI.

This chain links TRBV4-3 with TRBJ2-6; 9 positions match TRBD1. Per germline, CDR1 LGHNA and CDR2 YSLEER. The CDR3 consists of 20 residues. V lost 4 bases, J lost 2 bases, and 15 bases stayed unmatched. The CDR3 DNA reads TGCGCCAGCAGCCCCTCTATTTTGGGACAGGGCGTCCCTGGGGCCAACGTCCTGACTTTC. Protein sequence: CASSPSILGQGVPGANVLTF.

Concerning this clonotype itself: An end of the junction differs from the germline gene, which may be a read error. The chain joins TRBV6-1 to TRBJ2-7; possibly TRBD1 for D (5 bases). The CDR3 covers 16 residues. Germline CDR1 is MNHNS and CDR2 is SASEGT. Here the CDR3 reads CASGEAGFQAAYEQYF. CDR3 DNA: TGTGCCAGCGGTGAAGCAGGGTTTCAGGCCGCCTACGAGCAGTACTTC.

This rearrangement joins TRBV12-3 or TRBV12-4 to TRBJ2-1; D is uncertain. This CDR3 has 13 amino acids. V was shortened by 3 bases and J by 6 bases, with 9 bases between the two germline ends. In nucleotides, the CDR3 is TGTGCCAGCAGTTTCTCTTACCTCAATGAGCAGTTCTTC. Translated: CASSFSYLNEQFF.

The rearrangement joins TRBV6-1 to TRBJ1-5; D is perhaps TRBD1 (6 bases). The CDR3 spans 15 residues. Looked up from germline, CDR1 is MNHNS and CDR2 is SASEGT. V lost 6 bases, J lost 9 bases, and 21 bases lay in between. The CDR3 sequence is CASRPEVDSLRPQHF. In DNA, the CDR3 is TGTGCCAGCAGACCCGAAGTGGACAGCCTACGGCCCCAGCATTTT.

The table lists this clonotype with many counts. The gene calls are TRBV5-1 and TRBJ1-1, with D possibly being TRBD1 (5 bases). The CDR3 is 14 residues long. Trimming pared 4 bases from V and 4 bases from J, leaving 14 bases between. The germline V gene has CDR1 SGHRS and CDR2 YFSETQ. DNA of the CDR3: TGCGCCAGCAGCAACCCAAGCGGGGGCACTGAAGCTTTCTTT. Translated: CASSNPSGGTEAFF.

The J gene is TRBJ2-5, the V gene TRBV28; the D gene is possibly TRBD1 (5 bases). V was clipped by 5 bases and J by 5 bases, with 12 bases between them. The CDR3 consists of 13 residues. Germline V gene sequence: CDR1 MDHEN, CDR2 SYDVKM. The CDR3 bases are TGTGCCAGCAGTAAGACCAGGGTGGAGACCCAGTACTTC. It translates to CASSKTRVETQYF.

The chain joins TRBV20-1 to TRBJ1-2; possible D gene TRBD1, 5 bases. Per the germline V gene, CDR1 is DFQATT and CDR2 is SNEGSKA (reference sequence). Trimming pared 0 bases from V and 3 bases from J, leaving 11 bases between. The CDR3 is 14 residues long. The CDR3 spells CSARETVIYYGYTF. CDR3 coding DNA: TGCAGTGCTAGAGAGACAGTAATATACTATGGCTACACCTTC.

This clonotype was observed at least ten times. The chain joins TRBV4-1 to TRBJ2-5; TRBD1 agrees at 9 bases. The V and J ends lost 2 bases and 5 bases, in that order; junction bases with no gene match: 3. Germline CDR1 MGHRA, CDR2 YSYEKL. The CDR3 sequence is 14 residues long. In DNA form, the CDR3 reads TGCGCCAGCAGCCAAACAGACAGGGGGGAGACCCAGTACTTC. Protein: CASSQTDRGETQYF.

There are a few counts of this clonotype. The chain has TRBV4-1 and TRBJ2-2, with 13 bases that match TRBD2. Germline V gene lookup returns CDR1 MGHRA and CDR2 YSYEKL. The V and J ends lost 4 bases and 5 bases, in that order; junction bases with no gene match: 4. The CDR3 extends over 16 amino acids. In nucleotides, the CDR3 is TGCGCCAGCAGCCTTCGGACTAGCGGGGGTACCGGGGAGCTGTTTTTT. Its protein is CASSLRTSGGTGELFF.

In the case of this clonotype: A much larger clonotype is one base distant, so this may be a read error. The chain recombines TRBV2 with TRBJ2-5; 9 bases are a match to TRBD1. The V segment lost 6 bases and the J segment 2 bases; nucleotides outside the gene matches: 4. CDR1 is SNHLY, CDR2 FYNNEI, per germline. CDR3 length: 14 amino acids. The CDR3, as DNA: TGTGCCAGCAGGCTCGGGACAGGGCAAGAGACCCAGTACTTC. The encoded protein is CASRLGTGQETQYF.

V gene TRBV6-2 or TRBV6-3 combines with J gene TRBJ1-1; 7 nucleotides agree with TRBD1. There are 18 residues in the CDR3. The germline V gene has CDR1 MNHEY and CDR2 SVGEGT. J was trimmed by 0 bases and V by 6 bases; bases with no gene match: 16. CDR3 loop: CASRNRFPGQSLNTEAFF. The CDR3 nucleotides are TGTGCCAGCAGAAACCGATTTCCGGGACAGTCCTTGAACACTGAAGCTTTCTTT.